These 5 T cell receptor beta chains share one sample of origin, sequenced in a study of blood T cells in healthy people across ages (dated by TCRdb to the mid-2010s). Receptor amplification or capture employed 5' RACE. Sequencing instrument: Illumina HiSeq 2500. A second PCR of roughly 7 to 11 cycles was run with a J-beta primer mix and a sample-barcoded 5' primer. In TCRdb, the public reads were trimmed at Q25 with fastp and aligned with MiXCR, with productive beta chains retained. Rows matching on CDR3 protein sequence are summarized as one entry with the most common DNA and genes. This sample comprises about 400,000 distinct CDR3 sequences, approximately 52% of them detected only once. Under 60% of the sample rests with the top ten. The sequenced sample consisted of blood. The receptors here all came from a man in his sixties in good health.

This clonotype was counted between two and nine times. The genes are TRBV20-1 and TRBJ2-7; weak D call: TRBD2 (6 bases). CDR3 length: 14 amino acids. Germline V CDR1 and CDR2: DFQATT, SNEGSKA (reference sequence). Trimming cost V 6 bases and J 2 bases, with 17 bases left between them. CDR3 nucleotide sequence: TGCAGTGCGAAAGATCTAGCGTTACCCTACGAGCAGTACTTC. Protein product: CSAKDLALPYEQYF.

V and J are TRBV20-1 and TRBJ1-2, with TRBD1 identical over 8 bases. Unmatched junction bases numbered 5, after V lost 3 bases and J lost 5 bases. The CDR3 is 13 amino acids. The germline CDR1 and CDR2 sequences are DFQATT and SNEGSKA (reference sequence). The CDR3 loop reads CSAREDREYGYTF. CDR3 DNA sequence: TGCAGTGCTAGGGAGGACAGGGAATATGGCTACACCTTC.

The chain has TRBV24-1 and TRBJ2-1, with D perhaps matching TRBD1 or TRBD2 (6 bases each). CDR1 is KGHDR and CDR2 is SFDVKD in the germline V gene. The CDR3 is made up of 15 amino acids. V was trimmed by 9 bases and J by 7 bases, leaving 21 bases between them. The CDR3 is CATAGVGGARNEQFF. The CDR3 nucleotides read TGTGCCACCGCGGGCGTGGGGGGCGCAAGGAATGAGCAGTTCTTC.

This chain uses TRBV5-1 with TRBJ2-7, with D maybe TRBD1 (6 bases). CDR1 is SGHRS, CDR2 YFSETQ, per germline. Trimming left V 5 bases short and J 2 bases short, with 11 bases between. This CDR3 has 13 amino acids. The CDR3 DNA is TGCGCCAGCAGACAGGGCGAAACCTACGAGCAGTACTTC. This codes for CASRQGETYEQYF.

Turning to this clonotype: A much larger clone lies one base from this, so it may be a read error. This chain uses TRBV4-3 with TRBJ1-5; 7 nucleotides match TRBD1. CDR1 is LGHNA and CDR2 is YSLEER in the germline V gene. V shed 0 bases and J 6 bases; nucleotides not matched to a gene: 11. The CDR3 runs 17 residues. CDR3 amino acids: CASSQDRQGVGSQPQHF. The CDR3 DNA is TGCGCCAGCAGCCAAGATCGCCAGGGGGTCGGGAGTCAGCCCCAGCATTTT.